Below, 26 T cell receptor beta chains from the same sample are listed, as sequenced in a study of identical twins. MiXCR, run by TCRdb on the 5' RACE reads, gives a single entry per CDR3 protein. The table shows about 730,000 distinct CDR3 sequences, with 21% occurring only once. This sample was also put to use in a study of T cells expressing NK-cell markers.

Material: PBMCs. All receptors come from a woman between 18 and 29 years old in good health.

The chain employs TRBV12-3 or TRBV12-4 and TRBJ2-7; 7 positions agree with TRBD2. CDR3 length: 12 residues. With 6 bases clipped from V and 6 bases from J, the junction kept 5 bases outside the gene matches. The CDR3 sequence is CASSRTSAEQYF. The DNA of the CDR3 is TGTGCCAGCAGCCGTACTAGCGCCGAGCAGTACTTC.

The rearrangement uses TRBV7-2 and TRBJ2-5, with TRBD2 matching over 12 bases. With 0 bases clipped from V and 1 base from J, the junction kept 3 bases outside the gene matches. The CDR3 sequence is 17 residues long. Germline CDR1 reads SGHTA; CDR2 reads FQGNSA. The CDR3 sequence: CASSLAASGGAQETQYF. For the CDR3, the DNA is TGTGCCAGCAGCTTAGCTGCTAGCGGGGGGGCCCAAGAGACCCAGTACTTC.

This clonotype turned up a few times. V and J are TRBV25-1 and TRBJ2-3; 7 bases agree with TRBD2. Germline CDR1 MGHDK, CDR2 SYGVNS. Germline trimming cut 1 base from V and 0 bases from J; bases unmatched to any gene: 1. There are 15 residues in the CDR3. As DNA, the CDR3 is TGTGCCAGCAGTGAATCCGGGAGGAGCACAGATACGCAGTATTTT. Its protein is CASSESGRSTDTQYF.

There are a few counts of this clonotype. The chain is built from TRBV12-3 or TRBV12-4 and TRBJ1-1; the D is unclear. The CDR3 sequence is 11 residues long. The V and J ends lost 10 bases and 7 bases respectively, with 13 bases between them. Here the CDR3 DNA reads TGTGCCACCCGGCGGAGGGTTGAAGCTTTCTTT. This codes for CATRRRVEAFF.

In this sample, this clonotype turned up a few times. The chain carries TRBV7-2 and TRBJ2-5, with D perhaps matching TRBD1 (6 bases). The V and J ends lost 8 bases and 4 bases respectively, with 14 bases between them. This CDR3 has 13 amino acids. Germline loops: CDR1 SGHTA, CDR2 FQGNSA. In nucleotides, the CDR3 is TGTGCCAGCCGAAGGGGGATGAGAGAGACCCAGTACTTC. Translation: CASRRGMRETQYF.

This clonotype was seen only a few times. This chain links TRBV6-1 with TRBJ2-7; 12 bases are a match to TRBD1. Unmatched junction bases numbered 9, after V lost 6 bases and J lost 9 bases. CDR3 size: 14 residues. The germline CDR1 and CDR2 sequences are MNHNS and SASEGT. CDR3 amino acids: CASSDRDRGPWQYF. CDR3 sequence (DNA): TGTGCCAGCAGCGACCGGGACAGGGGGCCCTGGCAGTACTTC.

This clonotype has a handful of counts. The CDR3 DNA reads TGCAGTGCGGAGGACAGGGGGAACACTGAAGCTTTCTTT. It codes for CSAEDRGNTEAFF. The chain recombines TRBV20-1 with TRBJ1-1; 9 nucleotides agree with TRBD1. The CDR3 runs 13 residues. The germline gives CDR1 DFQATT, CDR2 SNEGSKA (reference sequence). V dropped 6 bases and J dropped 1; count of bases not matched to a gene: 3.

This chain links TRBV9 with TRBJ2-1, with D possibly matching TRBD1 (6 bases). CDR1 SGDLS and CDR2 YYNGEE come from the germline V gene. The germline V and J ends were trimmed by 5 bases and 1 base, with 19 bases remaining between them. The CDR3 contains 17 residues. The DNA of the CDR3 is TGTGCCAGCAGTATATCGCCCGGGACACAGTCCTACAATGAGCAGTTCTTC. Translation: CASSISPGTQSYNEQFF.

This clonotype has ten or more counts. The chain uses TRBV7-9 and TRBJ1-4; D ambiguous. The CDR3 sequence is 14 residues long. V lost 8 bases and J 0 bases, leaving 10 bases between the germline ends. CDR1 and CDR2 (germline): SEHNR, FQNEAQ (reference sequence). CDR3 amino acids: CASREGATNEKLFF. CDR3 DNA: TGTGCCAGCCGGGAAGGTGCAACTAATGAAAAACTGTTTTTT.

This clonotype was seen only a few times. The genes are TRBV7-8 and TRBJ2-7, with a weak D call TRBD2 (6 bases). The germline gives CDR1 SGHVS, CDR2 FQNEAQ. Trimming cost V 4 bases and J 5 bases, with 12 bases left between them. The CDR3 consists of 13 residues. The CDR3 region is CASSSHAGNEQYF. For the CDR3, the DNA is TGTGCCAGCAGCTCCCACGCGGGGAACGAGCAGTACTTC.

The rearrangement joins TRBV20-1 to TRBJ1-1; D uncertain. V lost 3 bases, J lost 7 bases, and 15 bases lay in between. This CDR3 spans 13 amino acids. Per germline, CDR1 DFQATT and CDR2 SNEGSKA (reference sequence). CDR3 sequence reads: CSASQRPTGEAFF. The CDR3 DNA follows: TGCAGTGCTAGTCAGCGCCCTACGGGTGAAGCTTTCTTT.

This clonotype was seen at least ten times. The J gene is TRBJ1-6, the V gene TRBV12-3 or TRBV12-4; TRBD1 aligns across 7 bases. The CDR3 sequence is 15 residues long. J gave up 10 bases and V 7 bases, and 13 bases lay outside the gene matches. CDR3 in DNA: TGTGCCAGCACCAACCAGGGGGGGCTAGGCTCACCCCTCCACTTT. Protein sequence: CASTNQGGLGSPLHF.

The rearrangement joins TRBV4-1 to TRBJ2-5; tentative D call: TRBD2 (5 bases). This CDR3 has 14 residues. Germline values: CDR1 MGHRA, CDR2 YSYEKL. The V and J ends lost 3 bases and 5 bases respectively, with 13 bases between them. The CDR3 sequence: CASSQGDVLETQYF. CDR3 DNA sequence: TGCGCCAGCAGCCAGGGAGACGTTCTGGAGACCCAGTACTTC.

CDR3 DNA: TGCAGTGCTAGTCTTACAGGGAGAAGCGAGCAGTACTTC. Protein: CSASLTGRSEQYF. The chain joins TRBV20-1 to TRBJ2-7; a weak D match, TRBD1 (6 bases). The CDR3 is made up of 13 amino acids. From germline, CDR1 is DFQATT and CDR2 SNEGSKA (reference sequence). The ends were cut back, 3 bases at V and 6 bases at J, with 15 bases in the middle.

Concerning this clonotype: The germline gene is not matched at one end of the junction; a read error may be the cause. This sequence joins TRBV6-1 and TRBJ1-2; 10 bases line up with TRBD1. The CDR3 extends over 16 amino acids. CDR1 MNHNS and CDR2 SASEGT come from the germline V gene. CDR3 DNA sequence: TGTGCCAGCAGAGATCGAAGCGGGACAGGGGTCTATCGCTACACCTTC. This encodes CASRDRSGTGVYRYTF.

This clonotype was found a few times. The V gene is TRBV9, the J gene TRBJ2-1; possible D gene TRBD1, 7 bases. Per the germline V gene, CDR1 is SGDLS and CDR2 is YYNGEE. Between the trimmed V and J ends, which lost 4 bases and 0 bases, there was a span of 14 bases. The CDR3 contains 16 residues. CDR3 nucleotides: TGTGCCAGCAGCTCCCCAGGGGGGATCTCCTACAATGAGCAGTTCTTC. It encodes CASSSPGGISYNEQFF. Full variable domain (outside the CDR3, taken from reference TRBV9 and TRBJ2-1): DSGVTQTPKHLITATGQRVTLRCSPRSGDLSVYWYQQSLDQGLQFLIQYYNGEERAKGNILERFSAQQFPDLHSELNLSSLELGDSALYFCASSSPGGISYNEQFFGPGTRLTVL.

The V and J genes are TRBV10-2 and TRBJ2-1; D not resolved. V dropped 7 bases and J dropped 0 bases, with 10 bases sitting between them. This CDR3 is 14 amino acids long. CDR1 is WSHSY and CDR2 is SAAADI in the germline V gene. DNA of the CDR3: TGCGCCAGCACTTCAACCGACTCCTACAATGAGCAGTTCTTC. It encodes CASTSTDSYNEQFF.

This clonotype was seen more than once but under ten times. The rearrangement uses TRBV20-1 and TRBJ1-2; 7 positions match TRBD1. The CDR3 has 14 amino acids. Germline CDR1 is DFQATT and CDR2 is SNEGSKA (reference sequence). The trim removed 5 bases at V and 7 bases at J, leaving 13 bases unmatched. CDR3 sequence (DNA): TGCAGTGCTCCTTACCGACAGGGATCGACTGGCTACACCTTC. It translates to CSAPYRQGSTGYTF.

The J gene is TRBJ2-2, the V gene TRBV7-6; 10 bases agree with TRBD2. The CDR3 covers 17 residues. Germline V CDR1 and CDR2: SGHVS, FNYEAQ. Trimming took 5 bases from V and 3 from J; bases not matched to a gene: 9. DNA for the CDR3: TGTGCCAGCAGCACTGAAGCGGGGGGGCCGCACACCGGGGAGCTGTTTTTT. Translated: CASSTEAGGPHTGELFF. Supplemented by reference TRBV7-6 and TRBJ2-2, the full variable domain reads GAGVSQSPRYKVTKRGQDVALRCDPISGHVSLYWYRQALGQGPEFLTYFNYEAQQDKSGLPNDRFSAERPEGSISTLTIQRTEQRDSAMYRCASSTEAGGPHTGELFFGEGSRLTVL.

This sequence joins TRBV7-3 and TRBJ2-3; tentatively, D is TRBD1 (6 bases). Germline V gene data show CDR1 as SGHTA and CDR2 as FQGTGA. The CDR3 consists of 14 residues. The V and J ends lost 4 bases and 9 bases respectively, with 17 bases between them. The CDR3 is CASSSRDIPGTQYF. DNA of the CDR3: TGTGCCAGCAGCTCCCGGGACATTCCAGGGACGCAGTATTTT.

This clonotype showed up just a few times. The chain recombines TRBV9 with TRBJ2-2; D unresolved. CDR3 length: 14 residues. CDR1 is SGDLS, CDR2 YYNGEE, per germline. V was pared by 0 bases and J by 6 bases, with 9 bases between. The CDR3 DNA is TGTGCCAGCAGCGTAGAACCGCTAGCCGGGGAGCTGTTTTTT. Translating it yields CASSVEPLAGELFF.

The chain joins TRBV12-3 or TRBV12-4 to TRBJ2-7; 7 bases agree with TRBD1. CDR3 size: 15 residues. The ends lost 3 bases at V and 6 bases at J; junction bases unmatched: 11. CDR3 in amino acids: CASSLVGGAGGEQYF. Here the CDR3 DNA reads TGTGCCAGCAGTTTGGTAGGGGGCGCAGGTGGCGAGCAGTACTTC.

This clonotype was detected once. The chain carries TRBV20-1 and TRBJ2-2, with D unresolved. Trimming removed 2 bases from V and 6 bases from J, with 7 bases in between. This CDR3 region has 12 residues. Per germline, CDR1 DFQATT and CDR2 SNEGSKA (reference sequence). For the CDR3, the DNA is TGCAGTGCTAGAAGGTGGGCCGGGGAGCTGTTTTTT. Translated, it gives CSARRWAGELFF.

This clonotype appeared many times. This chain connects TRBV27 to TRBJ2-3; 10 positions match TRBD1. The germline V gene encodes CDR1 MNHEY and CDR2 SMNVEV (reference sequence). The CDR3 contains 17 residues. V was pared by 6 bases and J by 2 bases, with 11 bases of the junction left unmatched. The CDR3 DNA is TGTGCCAGCAGACATAGGGGGACAGGGGTTTTCACAGATACGCAGTATTTT. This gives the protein CASRHRGTGVFTDTQYF.

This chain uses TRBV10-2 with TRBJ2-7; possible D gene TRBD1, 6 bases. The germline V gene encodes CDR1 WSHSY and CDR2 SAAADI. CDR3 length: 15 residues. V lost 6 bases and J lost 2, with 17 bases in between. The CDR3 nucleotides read TGCGCCAGCAGAAGAACAGGGTTGGGCCCCTACGAGCAGTACTTC. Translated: CASRRTGLGPYEQYF.

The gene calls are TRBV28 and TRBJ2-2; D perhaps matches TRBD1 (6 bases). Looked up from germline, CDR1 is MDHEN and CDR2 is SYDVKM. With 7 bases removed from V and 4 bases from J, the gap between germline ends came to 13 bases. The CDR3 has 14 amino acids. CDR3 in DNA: TGTGCCAGCACTCAAAGAGGGGGCACCGGGGAGCTGTTTTTT. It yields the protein CASTQRGGTGELFF.